Below are 7 T cell receptor beta chains sequenced from a single sample in a study of identifying expanded T cells in peripheral blood. Method: immunoSEQ multiplex PCR; TCRdb's copy keeps in-frame clones and lacks some. The repertoire holds roughly 100,000 clones, with approximately 88% as singletons. Material for sequencing was blood. Receptors were obtained from a person between 18 and 75 years old in good health.

The chain couples TRBV5-1 to TRBJ2-3; D is ambiguous. Germline CDR1 SGHRS, CDR2 YFSETQ. The CDR3 has 14 amino acids. The ends were cut back, 0 bases at V and 2 bases at J, with 7 bases in the middle. CDR3 region: CASSLEANTDTQYF. DNA of the CDR3: TGCGCCAGCAGCTTGGAAGCGAACACAGATACGCAGTATTTT.

This chain connects TRBV11-2 to TRBJ2-7; D unclear. With 0 bases removed from V and 1 base from J, the gap between germline ends came to 10 bases. The V gene's germline CDR1 is SGHAT and CDR2 FQNNGV. The CDR3 consists of 15 residues. In nucleotides, the CDR3 is TGTGCCAGCAGCTTAGATCTGGGCAGTTCCTACGAGCAGTACTTC. Translation: CASSLDLGSSYEQYF.

This clone has only one observation. This chain links TRBV29-1 with TRBJ1-1; D is undetermined. The CDR3 is 13 residues long. Germline V CDR1 and CDR2: SQVTM, ANQGSEA. The V end was cut by 4 bases, the J end by 1 base, with 10 bases between. CDR3 sequence reads: CSVVRPENTEAFF. The CDR3 DNA reads TGCAGCGTTGTAAGGCCAGAGAACACTGAAGCTTTCTTT.

The V call is TRBV28, the J call TRBJ1-2, with no clear D. Germline CDR1 reads MDHEN; CDR2 reads SYDVKM. V gave up 8 bases and J gave up 3 bases, with 7 bases separating them. CDR3 length: 11 residues. Written as DNA, the CDR3 is TGTGCCAGCGCGGCTGACTATGGCTACACCTTC. Translated: CASAADYGYTF.

The chain has TRBV27 and TRBJ2-7; perhaps D is TRBD1 or TRBD2 (5 bases each). The length of the CDR3 is 15 residues. Trimming stripped 2 bases from V and 6 bases from J, with 17 bases between. CDR1 MNHEY and CDR2 SMNVEV come from the germline V gene (reference sequence). CDR3 sequence (DNA): TGTGCCAGCAGTTTACAGACAGCTGGGGGTCGCGAGCAGTACTTC. Its protein product is CASSLQTAGGREQYF.

CDR3: CASSDYQGDEQYF. The CDR3 DNA sequence: TGTGCCAGCAGTGACTACCAGGGTGACGAGCAGTACTTC. The V gene is TRBV2, the J gene TRBJ2-7; weak D call: TRBD1 (5 bases). Trimming left V 3 bases short and J 5 bases short, with 11 bases between. The CDR3 consists of 13 residues. Germline loops: CDR1 SNHLY, CDR2 FYNNEI.

V and J are TRBV4-2 and TRBJ1-5; 9 bases agree with TRBD1. Germline V lookup: CDR1 LGHNA, CDR2 YNFKEQ. CDR3 length equals 18 residues. The trim removed 2 bases at V and 0 bases at J, leaving 8 bases unmatched. The CDR3 DNA is TGTGCCAGCAGCCAACTGGACAGGGGCCGAGGTAGCAATCAGCCCCAGCATTTT. Translating gives CASSQLDRGRGSNQPQHF.